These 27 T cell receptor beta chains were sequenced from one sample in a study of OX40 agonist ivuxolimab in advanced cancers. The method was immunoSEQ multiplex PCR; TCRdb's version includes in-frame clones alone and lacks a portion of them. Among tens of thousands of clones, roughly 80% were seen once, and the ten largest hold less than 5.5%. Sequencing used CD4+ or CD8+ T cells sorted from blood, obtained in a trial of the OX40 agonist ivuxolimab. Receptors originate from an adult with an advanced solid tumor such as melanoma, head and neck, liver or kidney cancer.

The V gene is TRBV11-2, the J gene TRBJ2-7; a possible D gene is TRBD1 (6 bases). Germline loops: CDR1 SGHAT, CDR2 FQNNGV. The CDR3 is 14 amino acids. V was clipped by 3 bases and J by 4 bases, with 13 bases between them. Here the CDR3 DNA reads TGTGCCAGCAGCTTCGGCAGGGGCGTTTACGAGCAGTACTTC. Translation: CASSFGRGVYEQYF.

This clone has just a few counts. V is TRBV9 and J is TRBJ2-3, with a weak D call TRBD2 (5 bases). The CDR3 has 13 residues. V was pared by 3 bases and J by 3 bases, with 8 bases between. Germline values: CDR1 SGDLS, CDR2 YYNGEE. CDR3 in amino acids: CASSGRTTDTQYF. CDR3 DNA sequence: TGTGCCAGCAGCGGGAGGACGACAGATACGCAGTATTTT.

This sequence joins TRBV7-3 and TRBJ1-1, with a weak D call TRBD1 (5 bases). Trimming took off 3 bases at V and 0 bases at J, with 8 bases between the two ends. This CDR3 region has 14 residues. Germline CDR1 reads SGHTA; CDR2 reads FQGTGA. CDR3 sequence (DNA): TGTGCCAGCAGCTTGGGGGGACTGAACACTGAAGCTTTCTTT. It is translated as CASSLGGLNTEAFF. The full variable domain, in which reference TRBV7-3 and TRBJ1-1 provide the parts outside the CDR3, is GAGVSQTPSNKVTEKGKYVELRCDPISGHTALYWYRQSLGQGPEFLIYFQGTGAADDSGLPNDRFFAVRPEGSVSTLKIQRTERGDSAVYLCASSLGGLNTEAFFGQGTRLTVV.

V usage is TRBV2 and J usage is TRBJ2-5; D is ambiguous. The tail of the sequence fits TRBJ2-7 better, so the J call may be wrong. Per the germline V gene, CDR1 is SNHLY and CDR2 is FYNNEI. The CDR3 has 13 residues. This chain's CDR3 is CASSEAFRNEQYF. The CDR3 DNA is TGTGCCAGCAGTGAAGCATTCCGGAACGAGCAGTACTTC.

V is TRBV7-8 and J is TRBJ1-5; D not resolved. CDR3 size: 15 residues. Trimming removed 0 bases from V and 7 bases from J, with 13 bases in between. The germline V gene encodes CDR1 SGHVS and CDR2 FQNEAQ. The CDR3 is CASSLAVRVGQPQHF. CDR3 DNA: TGTGCCAGCAGCTTAGCTGTCCGTGTCGGGCAGCCCCAGCATTTT.

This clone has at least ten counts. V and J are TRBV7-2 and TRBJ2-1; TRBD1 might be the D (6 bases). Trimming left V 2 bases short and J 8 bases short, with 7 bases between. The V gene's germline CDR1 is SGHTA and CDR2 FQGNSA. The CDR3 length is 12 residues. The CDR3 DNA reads TGTGCCAGCAGCTTACAGGGGTATGAGCAGTTCTTC. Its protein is CASSLQGYEQFF.

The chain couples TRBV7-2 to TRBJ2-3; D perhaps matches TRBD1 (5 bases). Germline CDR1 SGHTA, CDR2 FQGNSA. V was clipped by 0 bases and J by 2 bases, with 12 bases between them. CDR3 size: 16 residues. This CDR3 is CASSLAGAGPTDTQYF. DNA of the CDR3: TGTGCCAGCAGCTTAGCAGGGGCTGGGCCCACAGATACGCAGTATTTT. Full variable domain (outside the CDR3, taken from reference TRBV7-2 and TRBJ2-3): GAGVSQSPSNKVTEKGKDVELRCDPISGHTALYWYRQSLGQGLEFLIYFQGNSAPDKSGLPSDRFSAERTGGSVSTLTIQRTQQEDSAVYLCASSLAGAGPTDTQYFGPGTRLTVL.

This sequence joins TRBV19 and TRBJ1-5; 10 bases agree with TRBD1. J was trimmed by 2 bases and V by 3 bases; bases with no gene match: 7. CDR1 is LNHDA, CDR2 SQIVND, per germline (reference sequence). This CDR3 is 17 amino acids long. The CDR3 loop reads CASSIWTGGSGNQPQHF. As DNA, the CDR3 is TGTGCCAGTAGTATTTGGACAGGGGGGTCTGGCAATCAGCCCCAGCATTTT.

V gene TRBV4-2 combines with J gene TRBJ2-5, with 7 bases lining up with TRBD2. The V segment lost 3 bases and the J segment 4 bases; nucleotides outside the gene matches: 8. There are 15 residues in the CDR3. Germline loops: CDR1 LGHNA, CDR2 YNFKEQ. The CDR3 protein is CASSQAAGVIETQYF. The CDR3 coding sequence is TGTGCCAGCAGCCAGGCGGCGGGAGTGATAGAGACCCAGTACTTC.

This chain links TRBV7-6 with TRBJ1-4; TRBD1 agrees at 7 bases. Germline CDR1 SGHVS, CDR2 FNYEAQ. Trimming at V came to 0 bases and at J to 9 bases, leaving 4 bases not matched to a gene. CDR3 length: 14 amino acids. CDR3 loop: CASSLARQGKKLFF. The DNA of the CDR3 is TGTGCCAGCAGCTTAGCCAGACAGGGTAAAAAACTGTTTTTT. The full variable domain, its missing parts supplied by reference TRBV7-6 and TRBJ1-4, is GAGVSQSPRYKVTKRGQDVALRCDPISGHVSLYWYRQALGQGPEFLTYFNYEAQQDKSGLPNDRFSAERPEGSISTLTIQRTEQRDSAMYRCASSLARQGKKLFFGSGTQLSVL.

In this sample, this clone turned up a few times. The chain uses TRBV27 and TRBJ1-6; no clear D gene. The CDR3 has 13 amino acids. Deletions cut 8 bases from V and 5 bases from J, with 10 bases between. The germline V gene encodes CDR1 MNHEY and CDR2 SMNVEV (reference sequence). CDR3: CASSKANNSPLHF. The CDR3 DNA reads TGTGCCAGCTCCAAGGCAAATAATTCACCCCTCCACTTT.

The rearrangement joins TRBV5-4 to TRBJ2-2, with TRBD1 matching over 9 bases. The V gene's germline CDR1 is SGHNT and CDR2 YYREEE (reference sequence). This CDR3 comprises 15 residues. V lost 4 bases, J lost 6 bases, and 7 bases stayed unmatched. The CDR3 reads CASSTGTGWAGELFF. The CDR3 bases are TGTGCCAGCAGCACCGGGACAGGGTGGGCCGGGGAGCTGTTTTTT.

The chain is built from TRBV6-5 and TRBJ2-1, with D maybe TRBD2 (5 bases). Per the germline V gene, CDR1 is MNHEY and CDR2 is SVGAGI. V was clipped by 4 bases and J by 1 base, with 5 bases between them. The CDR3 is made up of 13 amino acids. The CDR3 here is CASSLASYNEQFF. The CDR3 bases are TGTGCCAGCAGTTTAGCGTCCTACAATGAGCAGTTCTTC.

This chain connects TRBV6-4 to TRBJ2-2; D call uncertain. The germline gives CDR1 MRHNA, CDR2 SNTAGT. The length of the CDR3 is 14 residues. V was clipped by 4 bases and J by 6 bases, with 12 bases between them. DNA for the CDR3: TGTGCCAGCAGTGCGGACCCCCAGGCCGGGGAGCTGTTTTTT. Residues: CASSADPQAGELFF.

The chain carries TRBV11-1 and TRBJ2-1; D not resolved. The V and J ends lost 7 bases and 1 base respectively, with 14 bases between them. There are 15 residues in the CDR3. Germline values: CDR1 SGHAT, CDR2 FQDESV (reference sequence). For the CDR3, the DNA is TGTGCCAGCAACTTGGGTCTGGGGTCCTACAATGAGCAGTTCTTC. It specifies CASNLGLGSYNEQFF.

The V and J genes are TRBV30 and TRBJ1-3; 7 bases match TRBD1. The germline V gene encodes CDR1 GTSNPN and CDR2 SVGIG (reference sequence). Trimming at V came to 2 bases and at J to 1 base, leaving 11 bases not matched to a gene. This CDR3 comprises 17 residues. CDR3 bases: TGTGCCTGGAGTACCCGGACAGGAACTTATTCTGGAAACACCATATATTTT. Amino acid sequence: CAWSTRTGTYSGNTIYF.

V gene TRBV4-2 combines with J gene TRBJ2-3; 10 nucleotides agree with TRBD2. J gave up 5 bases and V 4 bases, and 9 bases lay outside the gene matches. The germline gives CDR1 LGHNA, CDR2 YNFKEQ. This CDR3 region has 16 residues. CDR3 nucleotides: TGTGCCAGCAGCCGCCGACTAGCGGGTGGGGGAGATACGCAGTATTTT. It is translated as CASSRRLAGGGDTQYF.

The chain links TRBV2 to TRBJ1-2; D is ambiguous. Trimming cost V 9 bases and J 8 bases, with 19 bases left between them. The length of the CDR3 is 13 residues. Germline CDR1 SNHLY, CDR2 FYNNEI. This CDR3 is CASQLGGSGGYTF. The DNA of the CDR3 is TGTGCCAGTCAATTGGGCGGGTCGGGAGGCTACACCTTC.

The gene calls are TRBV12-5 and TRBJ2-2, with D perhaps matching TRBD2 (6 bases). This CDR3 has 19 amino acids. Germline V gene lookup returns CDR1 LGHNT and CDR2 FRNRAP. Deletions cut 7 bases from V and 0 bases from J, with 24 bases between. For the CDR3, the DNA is TGTGCTAGTGCCCCCCAGTCGGGGGACGGGCGAACGAACACCGGGGAGCTGTTTTTT. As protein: CASAPQSGDGRTNTGELFF.

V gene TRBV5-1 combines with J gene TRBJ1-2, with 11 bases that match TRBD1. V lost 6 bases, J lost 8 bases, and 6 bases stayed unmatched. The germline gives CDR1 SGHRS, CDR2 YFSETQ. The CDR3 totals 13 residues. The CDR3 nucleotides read TGCGCCAGCACCGTGGACAGGGGGCAAGGCTACACCTTC. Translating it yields CASTVDRGQGYTF.

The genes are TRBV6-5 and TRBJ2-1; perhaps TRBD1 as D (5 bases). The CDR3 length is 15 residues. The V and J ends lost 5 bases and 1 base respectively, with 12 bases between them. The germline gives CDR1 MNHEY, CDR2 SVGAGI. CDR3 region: CASSPLTASYNEQFF. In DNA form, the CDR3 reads TGTGCCAGCAGTCCCTTGACAGCTTCCTACAATGAGCAGTTCTTC.

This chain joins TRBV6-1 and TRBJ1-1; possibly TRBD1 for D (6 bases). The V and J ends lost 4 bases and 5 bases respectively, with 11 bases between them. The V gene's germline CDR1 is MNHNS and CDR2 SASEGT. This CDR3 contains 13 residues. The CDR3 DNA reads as TGTGCCAGCAGTGGGACAGTTTTGACTGAAGCTTTCTTT. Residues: CASSGTVLTEAFF.

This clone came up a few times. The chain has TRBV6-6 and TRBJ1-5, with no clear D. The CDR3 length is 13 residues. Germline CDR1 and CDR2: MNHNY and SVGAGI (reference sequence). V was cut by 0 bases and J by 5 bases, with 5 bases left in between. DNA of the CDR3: TGTGCCAGCAGTTACTCCGGGGATCAGCCCCAGCATTTT. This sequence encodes CASSYSGDQPQHF.

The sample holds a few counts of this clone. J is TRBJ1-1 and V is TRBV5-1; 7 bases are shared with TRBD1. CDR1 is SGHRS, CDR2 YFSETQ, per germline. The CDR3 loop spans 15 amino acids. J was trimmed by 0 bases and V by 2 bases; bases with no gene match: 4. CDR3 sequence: CASSLTGTVNTEAFF. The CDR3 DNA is TGCGCCAGCAGCTTAACCGGGACAGTGAACACTGAAGCTTTCTTT. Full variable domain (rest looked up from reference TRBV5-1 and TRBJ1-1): KAGVTQTPRYLIKTRGQQVTLSCSPISGHRSVSWYQQTPGQGLQFLFEYFSETQRNKGNFPGRFSGRQFSNSRSEMNVSTLELGDSALYLCASSLTGTVNTEAFFGQGTRLTVV.

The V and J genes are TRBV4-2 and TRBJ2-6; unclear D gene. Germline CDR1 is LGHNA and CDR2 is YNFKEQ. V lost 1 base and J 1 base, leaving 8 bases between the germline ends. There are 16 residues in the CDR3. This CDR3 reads CASSQAQRSGANVLTF. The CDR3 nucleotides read TGTGCCAGCAGCCAAGCTCAGCGATCTGGGGCCAACGTCCTGACTTTC.

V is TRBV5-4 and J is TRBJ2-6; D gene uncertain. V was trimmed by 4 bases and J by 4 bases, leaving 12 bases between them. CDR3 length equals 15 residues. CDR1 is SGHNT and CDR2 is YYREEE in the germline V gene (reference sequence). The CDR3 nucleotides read TGTGCCAGCAGCGCCTCCACCCCCGGGGCCAACGTCCTGACTTTC. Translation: CASSASTPGANVLTF. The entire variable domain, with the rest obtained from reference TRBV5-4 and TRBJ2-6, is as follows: ETGVTQSPTHLIKTRGQQVTLRCSSQSGHNTVSWYQQALGQGPQFIFQYYREEENGRGNFPPRFSGLQFPNYSSELNVNALELDDSALYLCASSASTPGANVLTFGAGSRLTVL.

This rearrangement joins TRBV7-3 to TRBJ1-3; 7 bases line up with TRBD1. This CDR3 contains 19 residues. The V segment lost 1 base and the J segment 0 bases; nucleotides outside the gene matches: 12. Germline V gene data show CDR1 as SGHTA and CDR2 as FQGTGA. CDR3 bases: TGTGCCAGCAGCTTAAAATCCGGACAGGATATCAGCTCTGGAAACACCATATATTTT. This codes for CASSLKSGQDISSGNTIYF.